The TCR beta chain under discussion was sequenced for a study of control samples from healthy donors and cancer patients. Trimming removed 0 bases at V and 4 bases at J, with 8 bases between. CDR3 length equals 13 residues. The germline V gene encodes CDR1 GTSNPN and CDR2 SVGIG (reference sequence). This clone has at least ten counts. Sequenced by immunoSEQ multiplex PCR; TCRdb stores in-frame clones only, minus some. This sample carries roughly 190,000 clones, roughly nine tenths of them seen once, and the ten largest clones take over 1.5%. The receptor was derived from a man younger than 40 in good health. The sample comprised blood. The rearrangement uses TRBV30 and TRBJ2-3, with D maybe TRBD2 (7 bases). This CDR3 reads CAWSVGGADTQYF. The CDR3 DNA sequence: TGTGCCTGGAGTGTAGGGGGGGCAGATACGCAGTATTTT.